This T cell receptor beta chain was captured in a study of cytomegalovirus exposure and HLA in healthy donors. Study overall: A preliminary data release comprised tens of millions of unique TCRs obtained from HLA-typed donors. Among the roughly 430 genotyped donors, over 70% were placed in the Caucasian-associated ancestry cluster.

About this clone: Its specificity is unknown.

A multiplex PCR was run with 60 Vbeta primers and 13 Jbeta primers. Assay: immunoSEQ multiplex PCR; the TCRdb copy retains only in-frame clones and omits some. The sample lists just over 200,000 clones, more than 75% occurring once. Germline loops: CDR1 SNHLY, CDR2 FYNNEI. Trimming left V 5 bases short and J 1 base short, with 11 bases between. The CDR3 runs to 15 residues. General study results and limits: Earlier analysis yielded a pattern in which most TCR beta V segments were productive about 87% or about 30% of the time. Within the data, a cluster of highly shared sequence variants was likely a sequencing artifact.

Sequenced material: PBMCs. This clonotype was sampled from a woman in her thirties or forties in good health and CMV-seronegative. This sequence joins TRBV2 and TRBJ2-2, with D maybe TRBD1 (6 bases). The CDR3 loop is CASSRQALNTGELFF. The CDR3 DNA sequence: TGTGCCAGCAGTCGACAGGCGCTGAACACCGGGGAGCTGTTTTTT.